The 28 T cell receptor beta chains below come from one sample, sequenced in a study of T cell repertoires in cytomegalovirus infection. These receptors' targets are unknown. TCRdb analysed the reads with MiXCR anew, one entry per CDR3 protein. Here the sample spans about 500,000 distinct CDR3 sequences, 33% being singletons. The source material was cultured PBMCs, sampled from culture after CMV antigen stimulation. The receptors were sampled from a human donor in good health (CMV status not recorded). Some clones in this sample may be carry-over from other donors' samples.

The rearrangement joins TRBV29-1 to TRBJ2-5; perhaps TRBD1 as D (5 bases). Germline CDR1 is SQVTM and CDR2 is ANQGSEA. V lost 4 bases, J lost 3 bases, and 9 bases lay in between. This CDR3 comprises 12 residues. The CDR3 nucleotides read TGCAGCGTTGGGCCGACAGAAGAGACCCAGTACTTC. It encodes CSVGPTEETQYF.

This clonotype has more than one count but fewer than ten. The V gene is TRBV6-4, the J gene TRBJ1-1, with 12 bases that match TRBD1. J was trimmed by 1 base and V by 8 bases; bases with no gene match: 5. Germline CDR1 and CDR2: MRHNA and SNTAGT. There are 15 residues in the CDR3. The CDR3 is CASPGTGGWNTEAFF. The CDR3 nucleotides are TGTGCCAGCCCCGGGACAGGGGGCTGGAACACTGAAGCTTTCTTT.

In this sample, this clonotype turned up a few times. This rearrangement joins TRBV24-1 to TRBJ2-1, with 10 bases that match TRBD2. CDR1 and CDR2 from the germline V gene are KGHDR and SFDVKD. The trim removed 9 bases at V and 9 bases at J, leaving 10 bases unmatched. CDR3 length equals 14 residues. This CDR3 is CATDASGSTSEQFF. DNA of the CDR3: TGTGCCACCGACGCTAGCGGGAGTACGAGTGAGCAGTTCTTC.

The chain has TRBV7-2 and TRBJ1-2; D unclear. CDR1 is SGHTA and CDR2 is FQGNSA in the germline V gene. CDR3 length: 13 amino acids. V was cut by 5 bases and J by 3 bases, with 10 bases left in between. The CDR3 sequence is CASSREFDYGYTF. The DNA of the CDR3 is TGTGCCAGCAGCCGGGAATTTGACTATGGCTACACCTTC.

This rearrangement joins TRBV28 to TRBJ1-4; no reliable D call. Trimming took off 5 bases at V and 4 bases at J, with 17 bases between the two ends. There are 16 residues in the CDR3. CDR1 and CDR2 from the germline V gene are MDHEN and SYDVKM. Written as DNA, the CDR3 is TGTGCCAGCAGTCTTCCTTTAAGCCGGCTTAATGAAAAACTGTTTTTT. This sequence encodes CASSLPLSRLNEKLFF.

The table lists this clonotype with a few counts. The V gene is TRBV5-4, the J gene TRBJ1-3; D ambiguous. Germline loops: CDR1 SGHNT, CDR2 YYREEE (reference sequence). The CDR3 extends over 13 amino acids. V was clipped by 2 bases and J by 6 bases, with 9 bases between them. CDR3 sequence: CASSLGSENTIYF. The CDR3 DNA reads TGTGCCAGCAGCTTAGGCTCGGAAAACACCATATATTTT.

The gene calls are TRBV28 and TRBJ2-7; D is ambiguous. The CDR3 contains 11 residues. Between the trimmed V and J ends, which lost 6 bases and 4 bases, there was a span of 7 bases. The germline V gene encodes CDR1 MDHEN and CDR2 SYDVKM. The CDR3 sequence: CASRFLYEQYF. CDR3 DNA sequence: TGTGCCAGCAGATTTCTGTACGAGCAGTACTTC.

The chain combines TRBV28 with TRBJ2-1; TRBD1 matches 9 bases. V lost 6 bases and J lost 3; bases outside the gene matches: 6. The CDR3 is 15 amino acids. Germline assignment: CDR1 MDHEN and CDR2 SYDVKM. The CDR3 here is CASSPDRGFYNEQFF. CDR3 nucleotide sequence: TGTGCCAGCAGCCCGGACAGGGGATTCTACAATGAGCAGTTCTTC. Full variable domain (outside the CDR3, taken from reference TRBV28 and TRBJ2-1): DVKVTQSSRYLVKRTGEKVFLECVQDMDHENMFWYRQDPGLGLRLIYFSYDVKMKEKGDIPEGYSVSREKKERFSLILESASTNQTSMYLCASSPDRGFYNEQFFGPGTRLTVL.

The chain is built from TRBV7-2 and TRBJ1-1; no firm D call. The CDR3 loop spans 13 amino acids. Trimming removed 1 base from V and 4 bases from J, with 7 bases in between. Looked up from germline, CDR1 is SGHTA and CDR2 is FQGNSA. The CDR3 DNA follows: TGTGCCAGCAGCTTAGGGTTTGGCACTGAAGCTTTCTTT. Protein: CASSLGFGTEAFF.

J is TRBJ2-5 and V is TRBV20-1; the match to TRBD2 covers 7 bases. The CDR3 extends over 14 amino acids. Germline-derived CDR1 and CDR2 are DFQATT and SNEGSKA (reference sequence). V shed 5 bases and J 2 bases; nucleotides not matched to a gene: 8. The DNA of the CDR3 is TGCAGTGCTTCCCCCACTAGCGAGCAAGAGACCCAGTACTTC. Translation: CSASPTSEQETQYF.

The J gene is TRBJ2-7, the V gene TRBV7-7, with TRBD1 identical over 8 bases. V lost 5 bases to trimming and J lost 3 bases; unmatched junction nucleotides: 6. The CDR3 totals 14 residues. Germline V gives CDR1 SSHAT, CDR2 FNYEAQ (reference sequence). CDR3 sequence reads: CASSVGTGGYEQYF. The CDR3 DNA reads TGTGCCAGCAGCGTCGGGACAGGTGGCTACGAGCAGTACTTC.

This clonotype was counted between two and nine times. The genes are TRBV30 and TRBJ2-1; TRBD1 might be the D (6 bases). Germline V lookup: CDR1 GTSNPN, CDR2 SVGIG (reference sequence). This CDR3 has 14 residues. V lost 2 bases to trimming and J lost 4 bases, with 12 bases between them. The CDR3 loop is CAWSLLTGYNEQFF. The CDR3 nucleotides read TGTGCCTGGAGTCTCCTCACAGGGTACAATGAGCAGTTCTTC.

This clonotype occurred a few times. The V and J genes are TRBV7-2 and TRBJ2-7; D is perhaps TRBD2 (6 bases). Germline V gives CDR1 SGHTA, CDR2 FQGNSA. The ends were cut back, 5 bases at V and 5 bases at J, with 19 bases in the middle. The CDR3 runs to 15 residues. CDR3 protein: CASSNTSYWGHEQYF. The CDR3 coding sequence is TGTGCCAGCAGCAACACTAGCTATTGGGGCCACGAGCAGTACTTC.

The sample holds a few counts of this clonotype. V and J are TRBV27 and TRBJ1-1; TRBD1 aligns across 8 bases. The junction had 6 bases not matched to a gene; V was cut back by 4 bases and J by 2 bases. The CDR3 consists of 15 residues. Germline values: CDR1 MNHEY, CDR2 SMNVEV (reference sequence). The CDR3 DNA follows: TGTGCCAGCAGTTCGGGACAGGCGGTTAACACTGAAGCTTTCTTT. Translating it yields CASSSGQAVNTEAFF.

The chain employs TRBV6-5 and TRBJ2-7, with D possibly being TRBD2 (5 bases). The V end lost 0 bases, the J end lost 3 bases, and 24 bases lay between the germline ends. The CDR3 is 19 residues long. Germline V gene lookup returns CDR1 MNHEY and CDR2 SVGAGI. The CDR3 loop reads CASSYSRDFPVSGFYEQYF. CDR3 coding DNA: TGTGCCAGCAGTTACTCACGGGATTTTCCTGTAAGCGGATTCTACGAGCAGTACTTC.

The V and J genes are TRBV11-3 and TRBJ2-5, with 8 bases lining up with TRBD1. From germline, CDR1 is SGHNT and CDR2 YENEEA. There are 14 residues in the CDR3. V lost 6 bases to trimming and J lost 4 bases; unmatched junction nucleotides: 7. The CDR3 sequence: CASSTPGGAETQYF. DNA of the CDR3: TGTGCCAGCAGTACCCCAGGGGGCGCAGAGACCCAGTACTTC.

The chain is built from TRBV7-2 and TRBJ1-1; no reliable D call. Trimming removed 1 base from V and 10 bases from J, with 10 bases in between. CDR1 and CDR2 from the germline V gene are SGHTA and FQGNSA. This CDR3 spans 12 amino acids. The CDR3 protein is CASSLDSVVAFF. CDR3 DNA sequence: TGTGCCAGCAGCTTAGATAGTGTGGTAGCTTTCTTT.

This clonotype appeared a single time. The chain carries TRBV11-3 and TRBJ2-2, with a weak D call TRBD1 (6 bases). Trimming removed 6 bases from V and 2 bases from J, with 13 bases in between. Germline V CDR1 and CDR2: SGHNT, YENEEA. The CDR3 contains 15 residues. Here the CDR3 reads CASSPGQINTGELFF. The CDR3 bases are TGTGCCAGCAGTCCTGGACAGATTAACACCGGGGAGCTGTTTTTT. Looking up the rest from reference TRBV11-3 and TRBJ2-2 gives the full variable domain: EAGVVQSPRYKIIEKKQPVAFWCNPISGHNTLYWYLQNLGQGPELLIRYENEEAVDDSQLPKDRFSAERLKGVDSTLKIQPAELGDSAVYLCASSPGQINTGELFFGEGSRLTVL.

This clonotype has more than one count but fewer than ten. This chain links TRBV5-5 with TRBJ2-2, with a possible D match to TRBD1 (6 bases). The CDR3 runs to 19 residues. Germline V lookup: CDR1 SGHKS, CDR2 YYEKEE (reference sequence). V lost 0 bases and J lost 1, with 19 bases in between. This chain's CDR3 is CASSLDVLAGVLNTGELFF. The CDR3 DNA sequence: TGTGCCAGCAGCTTGGATGTCTTGGCAGGGGTCCTGAACACCGGGGAGCTGTTTTTT.

The chain combines TRBV7-2 with TRBJ2-1, with TRBD2 as a possible D gene (6 bases). V shed 5 bases and J shed 3 bases, with 14 bases lying between them. The CDR3 spans 15 residues. Germline-derived CDR1 and CDR2 are SGHTA and FQGNSA. In DNA form, the CDR3 reads TGTGCCAGCAGCCAGGAGGGGTCCCGCTACAATGAGCAGTTCTTC. Its protein product is CASSQEGSRYNEQFF. Full variable domain (rest looked up from reference TRBV7-2 and TRBJ2-1): GAGVSQSPSNKVTEKGKDVELRCDPISGHTALYWYRQSLGQGLEFLIYFQGNSAPDKSGLPSDRFSAERTGGSVSTLTIQRTQQEDSAVYLCASSQEGSRYNEQFFGPGTRLTVL.

The CDR3 region has the DNA TGTGCCAGCGCAGCAAAGGGACAGGGATATGGCTACACCTTC. This codes for CASAAKGQGYGYTF. The chain carries TRBV27 and TRBJ1-2; 9 bases align to TRBD1. J lost 5 bases, V lost 8 bases, and 9 bases had no gene match. Looked up from germline, CDR1 is MNHEY and CDR2 is SMNVEV (reference sequence). This CDR3 spans 14 amino acids.

The chain couples TRBV7-9 to TRBJ2-7, with a tentative D call TRBD1 (5 bases). The CDR3 runs 12 residues. The V end was cut by 1 base, the J end by 5 bases, with 6 bases between. CDR1 is SEHNR, CDR2 FQNEAQ, per germline (reference sequence). The CDR3 coding sequence is TGTGCCAGCAGCTTAGGGACAAACGAGCAGTACGTC. Encoded protein: CASSLGTNEQYV.

This clonotype came up a few times. The chain joins TRBV12-3 or TRBV12-4 to TRBJ1-1, with D unclear. The CDR3 length is 14 residues. Trimming took off 3 bases at V and 0 bases at J, with 8 bases between the two ends. The DNA for the CDR3 is TGTGCCAGCAGTTTCTTGTCGATGAACACTGAAGCTTTCTTT. Encoded protein: CASSFLSMNTEAFF.

This chain joins TRBV29-1 and TRBJ2-2, with 10 bases aligning to TRBD2. There are 15 residues in the CDR3. The germline CDR1 and CDR2 sequences are SQVTM and ANQGSEA. V was pared by 4 bases and J by 4 bases, with 6 bases of the junction left unmatched. DNA of the CDR3: TGCAGCGTTGTAGGACTAGCGGTTGGCACCGGGGAGCTGTTTTTT. Protein sequence: CSVVGLAVGTGELFF.

CDR3 region: CASSFGPEQFF. DNA of the CDR3: TGTGCCAGCAGCTTTGGCCCTGAGCAGTTCTTC. This chain uses TRBV5-4 with TRBJ2-1, with D unclear. The V end was cut by 2 bases, the J end by 9 bases, with 6 bases between. The CDR3 runs 11 residues. CDR1 SGHNT and CDR2 YYREEE come from the germline V gene (reference sequence).

This chain links TRBV7-2 with TRBJ2-5, with D perhaps being TRBD1 or TRBD2 (5 bases each). CDR1 and CDR2 from the germline V gene are SGHTA and FQGNSA. The CDR3 extends over 16 amino acids. V was clipped by 2 bases and J by 2 bases, with 15 bases between them. Here the CDR3 DNA reads TGTGCCAGCAGCTTAAGACGGGGCCCACCTCAAGAGACCCAGTACTTC. As protein: CASSLRRGPPQETQYF.

This clonotype was counted only a few times. This chain uses TRBV7-9 with TRBJ1-6; 7 bases fit TRBD1. V was pared by 5 bases and J by 8 bases, with 6 bases of the junction left unmatched. The CDR3 has 14 residues. The germline gives CDR1 SEHNR, CDR2 FQNEAQ (reference sequence). The CDR3 DNA reads TGTGCCAGCAGCCCGGACAGGAATTATTCACCCCTCCACTTT. It encodes CASSPDRNYSPLHF. Using reference TRBV7-9 and TRBJ1-6 for the parts outside the CDR3, the full variable domain is DTGVSQNPRHKITKRGQNVTFRCDPISEHNRLYWYRQTLGQGPEFLTYFQNEAQLEKSRLLSDRFSAERPKGSFSTLEIQRTEQGDSAMYLCASSPDRNYSPLHFGNGTRLTVT.

V and J are TRBV5-1 and TRBJ2-3, with 9 bases identical to TRBD2. There are 16 residues in the CDR3. V trimming: 3 bases; J trimming: 4 bases; junction bases outside the gene matches: 9. CDR1 SGHRS and CDR2 YFSETQ come from the germline V gene. CDR3 nucleotide sequence: TGCGCCAGCAGCTCGTCCGGGACTAGCAACGCAGATACGCAGTATTTT. This codes for CASSSSGTSNADTQYF.